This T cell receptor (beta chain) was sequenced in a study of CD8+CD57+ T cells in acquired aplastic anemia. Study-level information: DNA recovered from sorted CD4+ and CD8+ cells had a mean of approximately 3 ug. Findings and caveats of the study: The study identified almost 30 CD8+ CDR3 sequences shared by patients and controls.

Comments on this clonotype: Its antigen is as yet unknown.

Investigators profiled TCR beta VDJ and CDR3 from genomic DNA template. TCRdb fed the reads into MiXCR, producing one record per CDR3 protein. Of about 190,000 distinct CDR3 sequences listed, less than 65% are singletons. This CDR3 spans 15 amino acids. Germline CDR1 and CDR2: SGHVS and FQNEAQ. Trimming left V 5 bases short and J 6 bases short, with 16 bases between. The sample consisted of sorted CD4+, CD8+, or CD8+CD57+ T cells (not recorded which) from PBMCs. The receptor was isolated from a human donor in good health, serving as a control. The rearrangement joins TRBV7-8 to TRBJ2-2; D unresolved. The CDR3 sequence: CASSTRTLNAGELFF. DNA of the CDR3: TGTGCCAGCAGCACCCGGACGCTTAACGCCGGGGAGCTGTTTTTT.